What follows describes a single TCR beta chain. The data were taken from a study of PD-L1 blockade in urothelial cancer. About the research overall: Patients commenced intravenous atezolizumab, 1,200 mg every 3 weeks, in 2014.

V was clipped by 2 bases and J by 3 bases, with 10 bases between them. CDR1 is MGHDK, CDR2 SYGVNS, per germline. This CDR3 has 14 residues. This table comes from immunoSEQ multiplex PCR, and its TCRdb copy is limited to in-frame clones, with some not included. Of 70,000 or so clones in the sample, roughly nine tenths were seen once. This specimen consisted of PBMCs, obtained around atezolizumab (anti-PD-L1) treatment. The TCR comes from a man aged 55 to 70 with urothelial cancer. The J gene is TRBJ1-1, the V gene TRBV25-1; D gene unclear. The CDR3 spells CASSEPPRDTEAFF. CDR3 coding DNA: TGTGCCAGCAGTGAACCTCCCCGGGACACTGAAGCTTTCTTT.